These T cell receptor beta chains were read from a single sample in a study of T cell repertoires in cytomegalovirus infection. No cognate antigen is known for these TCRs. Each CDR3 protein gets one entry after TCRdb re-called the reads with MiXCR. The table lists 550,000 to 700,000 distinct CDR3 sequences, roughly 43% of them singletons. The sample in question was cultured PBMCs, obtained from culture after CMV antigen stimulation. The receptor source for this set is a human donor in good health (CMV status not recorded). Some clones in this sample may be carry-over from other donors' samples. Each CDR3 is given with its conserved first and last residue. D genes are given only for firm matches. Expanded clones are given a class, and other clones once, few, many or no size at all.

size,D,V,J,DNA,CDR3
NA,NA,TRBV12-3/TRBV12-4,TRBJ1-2,TGTGCCAGCACCACTCTCGGAGCCCCCTATGGCTACACCTTC,CASTTLGAPYGYTF
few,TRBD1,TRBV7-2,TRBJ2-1,TGTGCCAGCAGCCTGGGGCCGTGGACAGGGGCTTACAATGAGCAGTTCTTC,CASSLGPWTGAYNEQFF
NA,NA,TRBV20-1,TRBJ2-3,TGCAGTGCTAGAAGGACTCACACAGATACGCAGTATTTT,CSARRTHTDTQYF
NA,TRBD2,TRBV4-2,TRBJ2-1,TGTGCCAGCAGCTTCCGACTAGCGGGGGAGTACAATGAGCAGTTCTTC,CASSFRLAGEYNEQFF
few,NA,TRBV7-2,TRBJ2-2,TGTGCCAGCAGCGCGACAGCTCGCAGGAACACCGGGGAGCTGTTTTTT,CASSATARRNTGELFF
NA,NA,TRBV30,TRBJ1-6,TGTGCCTGGAGTGTACAGGGCACAGGGAGTAATTCACCCCTCCACTTT,CAWSVQGTGSNSPLHF
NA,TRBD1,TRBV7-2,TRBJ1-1,TGTGCCAGCAGACGAAGTACAGGGGGCTTGAACACTGAAGCTTTCTTT,CASRRSTGGLNTEAFF
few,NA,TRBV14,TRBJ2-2,TGTGCCAGCAGCCAAGCTGGAGGGGGCTTTTACACCGGGGAGCTGTTTTTT,CASSQAGGGFYTGELFF
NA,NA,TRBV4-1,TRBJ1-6,TGCGCCAGCAGCCTTTCAGACAGGCGGCCCCTCCACTTT,CASSLSDRRPLHF
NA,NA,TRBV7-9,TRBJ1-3,TGTGCCAGCAGCTTAGTAGAGGGCACCATATATTTT,CASSLVEGTIYF
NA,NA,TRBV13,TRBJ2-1,TGTGCCAGCAGCTTAGTACCAGGGCTCTCGGGGGGCCGTCAGGAGCAGTTCTTC,CASSLVPGLSGGRQEQFF
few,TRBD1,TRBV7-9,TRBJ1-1,TGTGCCAGCAGCTTACTGGGACAGGGACTTCTGGGCACTGAAGCTTTCTTT,CASSLLGQGLLGTEAFF
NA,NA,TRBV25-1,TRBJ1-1,TGTGCCAGCAGCGGAAGGGGACCTGAAGCTTTCTTT,CASSGRGPEAFF
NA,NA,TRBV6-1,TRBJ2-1,TGTGCCAGCAGTGAAGCGCGGGGGACACAGACCTACAATGAGCAGTTCTTC,CASSEARGTQTYNEQFF
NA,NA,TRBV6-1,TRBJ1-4,TGTGCCAGCAGAGATGGACTTAATGAAAAACTGTTTTTT,CASRDGLNEKLFF
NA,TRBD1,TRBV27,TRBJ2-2,TGTGCCAGCAGTTTAATAGGACAGGGGACCGGGGAGCTGTTTTTT,CASSLIGQGTGELFF
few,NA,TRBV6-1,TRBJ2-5,TGTGCCAGCGTAGGATCCGAGACCCAGTACTTC,CASVGSETQYF
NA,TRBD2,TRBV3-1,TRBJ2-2,TGTGCCAGCAGCCCCCGTAGCGGGAGTATCGGGGAGCTGTTTTTT,CASSPRSGSIGELFF
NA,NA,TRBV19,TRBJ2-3,TGTGCCAGTAGGAAGCGGAGCACAGATACGCAGTATTTT,CASRKRSTDTQYF
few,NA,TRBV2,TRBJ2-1,TGTGCCAGCAGTAACGCCAGGGGAAATGAGCAGTTCTTC,CASSNARGNEQFF
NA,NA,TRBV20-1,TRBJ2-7,TGCAGTGCTGGAAGACAAAACTCCCCCTACGAGCAGTACTTC,CSAGRQNSPYEQYF
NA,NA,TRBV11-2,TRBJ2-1,TGTGCACAGAGCGTGGAAGACAATGAGCAGTTCTTC,CAQSVEDNEQFF
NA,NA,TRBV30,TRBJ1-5,TGTGCCACCTCAAGGGCCCCCAATCAGCCCCAGCATTTT,CATSRAPNQPQHF
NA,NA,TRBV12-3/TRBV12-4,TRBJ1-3,TGTGCCAGCAGTTTCTTCCGCCGACCTGGAAACACCATATATTTT,CASSFFRRPGNTIYF
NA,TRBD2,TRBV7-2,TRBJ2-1,TGTGCCAGCAGCTTCAGTAGCGGGGGGAATGAGCAGTTCTTC,CASSFSSGGNEQFF
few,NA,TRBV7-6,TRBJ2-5,TGTGCCAGCACGGGTAGCGGTAAAGAGACCCAGTACTTC,CASTGSGKETQYF
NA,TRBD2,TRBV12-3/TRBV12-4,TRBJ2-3,TGTGCCAGCAGTCCCCGACTAGCGGGTTCCGGTACAGATACGCAGTATTTT,CASSPRLAGSGTDTQYF
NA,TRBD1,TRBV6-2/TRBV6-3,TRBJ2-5,TGTGCCAGCAGTGCGACAGGGTTTGAGACCCAGTACTTC,CASSATGFETQYF
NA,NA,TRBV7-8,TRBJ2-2,TGTGCCAGCAGCTCCCCGCCGGGACAAGACACCGGGGAGCTGTTTTTT,CASSSPPGQDTGELFF
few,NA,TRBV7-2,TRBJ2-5,TGTGCCAGCAGCCCAGGCGGGGGCCCCGGGGAAGAGACCCAGTACTTC,CASSPGGGPGEETQYF
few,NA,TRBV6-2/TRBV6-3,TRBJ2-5,TGTGCCAGCAGACACTATGGGACACTAACAGAGGAGACCCAGTACTTC,CASRHYGTLTEETQYF
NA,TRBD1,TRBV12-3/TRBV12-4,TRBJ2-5,TGTGCCAGCAGTTTGTGGTCGCAGGGGGCAGGGGAGACCCAGTACTTC,CASSLWSQGAGETQYF
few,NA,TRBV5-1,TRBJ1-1,TGCGCCAGCTATTCGATACAGGGAATGAACACTGAAGCTTTCTTT,CASYSIQGMNTEAFF
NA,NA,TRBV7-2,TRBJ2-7,TGTGCCAGCAGCGAGGGTTCCTACGAGCAGTACTTC,CASSEGSYEQYF
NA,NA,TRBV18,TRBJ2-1,TGTGCCAGCTCACCAGGGACGGGACCCTACAATGAGCAGTTCTTC,CASSPGTGPYNEQFF
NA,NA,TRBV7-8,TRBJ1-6,TGTGCCAGCAGCTTGGGGCGAAGGGGGGTTGGTGGTTCACCCCTCCACTTT,CASSLGRRGVGGSPLHF
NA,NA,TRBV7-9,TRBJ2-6,TGTGCCAGCGGCACAGGGTCCAGTGGGGCCAACGTCCTGACTTTC,CASGTGSSGANVLTF
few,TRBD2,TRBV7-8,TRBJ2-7,TGTGCCAGCAGCTCCTCTAGGGGCGGGGGGGCCTACGAGCAGTACTTC,CASSSSRGGGAYEQYF
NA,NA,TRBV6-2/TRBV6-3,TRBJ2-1,TGTGCCAGCAGTTACTCGATGTGGGGCGGGCGAGATTCAGACAATGAGCAGTTCTTC,CASSYSMWGGRDSDNEQFF
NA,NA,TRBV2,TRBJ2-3,TGTGCCAGCAGTGAAGCCGGGACGGCGGCCACAGATACGCAGTATTTT,CASSEAGTAATDTQYF
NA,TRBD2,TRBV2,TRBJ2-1,TGTGCCAGCACGAGCGGGAGGGCTTCCTACAATGAGCAGTTCTTC,CASTSGRASYNEQFF
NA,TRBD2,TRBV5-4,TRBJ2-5,TGTGCCAGCAGCCGTAGCGGGAGCGGTCAAGAGACCCAGTACTTC,CASSRSGSGQETQYF
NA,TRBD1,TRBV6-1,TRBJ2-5,TGTGCCAGCGGTTACAGGGGGCGGACAGAGACCCAGTACTTC,CASGYRGRTETQYF
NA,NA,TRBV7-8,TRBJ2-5,TGTGCCAGCAGCTTAGAAGGGCAGGGGAGAAAGACCCAGTACTTC,CASSLEGQGRKTQYF
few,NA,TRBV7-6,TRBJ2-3,TGTGCCAGCAGCTTAGGCGGCGGGACCACAGATACGCAGTATTTT,CASSLGGGTTDTQYF
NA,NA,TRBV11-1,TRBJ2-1,TGTGCCAGCAGCTTACTGGGGGGGCTCAAAAATGAGCAGTTCTTC,CASSLLGGLKNEQFF
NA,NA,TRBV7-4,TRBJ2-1,TGTGCCAGCAGCCCCGGGATGTCAGGGTTAAACAATGAGCAGTTCTTC,CASSPGMSGLNNEQFF
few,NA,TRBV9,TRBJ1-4,TGTGCCAGCAGCGAGGGCGGTGGAACTAATGAAAAACTGTTTTTT,CASSEGGGTNEKLFF
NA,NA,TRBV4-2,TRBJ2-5,TGTGCCAGCAGCCAAGACCAGGTCCTGGCCAGAGAGACCCAGTACTTC,CASSQDQVLARETQYF
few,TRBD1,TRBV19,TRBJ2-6,TGTGCCAGTAAACAGGGGCGTGGGGCCAACGTCCTGACTTTC,CASKQGRGANVLTF
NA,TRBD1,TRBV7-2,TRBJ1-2,TGTGCCAGCAGCCGTTATCGAGGGGGCGAGGACTATGGCTACACCTTC,CASSRYRGGEDYGYTF
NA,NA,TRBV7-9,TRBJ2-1,TGTGCCAGCAGCCACTCGCCGGACGGGAACAATGAGCAGTTCTTC,CASSHSPDGNNEQFF
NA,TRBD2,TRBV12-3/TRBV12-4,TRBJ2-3,TGTGCCAGCGAGTTTAAGCGTCGGGCACTAGCGGGAGGCGCCAGCACAGATACGCAGTATTTT,CASEFKRRALAGGASTDTQYF
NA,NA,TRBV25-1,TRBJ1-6,TGTGCCAGCAGTGAATGGGAGGGCGGGAATTCACCCCTCCACTTT,CASSEWEGGNSPLHF